This section outlines one TCR beta chain sequence together with its context. The antigen is not known. The data are from a study of shared clonotypes between healthy human individuals. Whole-study findings and limits: Large depth notwithstanding, sorted-subset sequencing proved incomplete by rarefaction.

TCRdb keeps only in-frame clones here, not all; method: immunoSEQ multiplex PCR. This table has roughly 2 million clones, roughly 95% appearing once. CDR1 is MNHNS, CDR2 SASEGT, per germline. CDR3 length equals 15 residues. J was trimmed by 3 bases and V by 11 bases; bases with no gene match: 9. The CD4+ fraction was divided into a CD45RA+ naive subset and a CD45RA-negative memory subset. The clonotype originates from a man between 18 and 29 years old in good health. The chain recombines TRBV6-1 with TRBJ2-3; 12 positions match TRBD1. The sequenced sample was naive CD4+ T cells sorted from blood. Subset specified: CD45RA+ positively selected. The CDR3 DNA reads as TGTGCCGTAGTAAGGGGACAGGGGGCAACAGATACGCAGTATTTT. It yields the protein CAVVRGQGATDTQYF.